A single sample gave rise to the 30 T cell receptor beta chains below, sequenced in a study of cytomegalovirus exposure and HLA in healthy donors. Primers for the PCR totalled 60 Vbeta and 13 Jbeta. Profiling relied on immunoSEQ multiplex PCR, and the TCRdb table lists in-frame clones only, not all of them. This repertoire includes about 200,000 clones. Sequencing was done on a sample of PBMCs. The receptors here all came from a girl aged 2 to 9 in good health and CMV-seropositive.

A note on this clone: One junction end does not reproduce the germline sequence, and a read error may be involved. The V call is TRBV23-1, the J call TRBJ1-4, with 10 bases fitting TRBD1. TRBV23-1 has ORF status, its function being uncertain. The CDR3 covers 20 residues. CDR3 residues: CASSQSPFGTGERPNEELFF. CDR3 nucleotide sequence: TGCGCCAGCAGTCAATCTCCCTTTGGGACAGGGGAGAGGCCCAATGAAGAACTGTTTTTT.

For the CDR3, the DNA is TGTGCCAGCAGCCAGGGGACAGGGCCAGGTCAGCCCCAGCATTTT. Its translation: CASSQGTGPGQPQHF. This rearrangement joins TRBV5-6 to TRBJ1-5; TRBD1 agrees at 9 bases. The trim removed 4 bases at V and 6 bases at J, leaving 8 bases unmatched. This CDR3 comprises 15 residues. The germline V gene encodes CDR1 SGHDT and CDR2 YYEEEE. Filled out from reference TRBV5-6 and TRBJ1-5, the complete variable domain reads DAGVTQSPTHLIKTRGQQVTLRCSPKSGHDTVSWYQQALGQGPQFIFQYYEEEERQRGNFPDRFSGHQFPNYSSELNVNALLLGDSALYLCASSQGTGPGQPQHFGDGTRLSIL.

This chain uses TRBV19 with TRBJ1-1, with D possibly matching TRBD1 (5 bases). V shed 8 bases and J shed 4 bases, with 23 bases lying between them. There are 16 residues in the CDR3. Germline V lookup: CDR1 LNHDA, CDR2 SQIVND (reference sequence). The CDR3 DNA reads TGTGCCAGTCGGGCCGCGACAGCAGGGATGGGCACTGAAGCTTTCTTT. This translates into CASRAATAGMGTEAFF.

The chain combines TRBV7-9 with TRBJ2-7; perhaps TRBD1 as D (6 bases). This CDR3 region has 14 residues. Germline assignment: CDR1 SEHNR and CDR2 FQNEAQ (reference sequence). V was trimmed by 5 bases and J by 5 bases, leaving 16 bases between them. CDR3 residues: CASSPFESGDEQYF. The CDR3 coding sequence is TGTGCCAGCAGCCCCTTTGAGTCAGGGGACGAGCAGTACTTC.

The chain has TRBV5-1 and TRBJ2-3, with 7 bases identical to TRBD1. In germline, CDR1 is SGHRS, CDR2 YFSETQ. The CDR3 covers 13 residues. V shed 1 base, J shed 6 bases, and the junction held 2 bases outside the gene matches. DNA of the CDR3: TGCGCCAGCAGCTTGACAGGGGTGGATACGCAGTATTTT. Residues: CASSLTGVDTQYF.

The CDR3: CASSKGQETDTQYF. The DNA for the CDR3 is TGCGCCAGCAGCAAGGGACAGGAGACAGATACGCAGTATTTT. The V call is TRBV5-1, the J call TRBJ2-3; 8 positions match TRBD1. The CDR3 is 14 residues long. The germline CDR1 and CDR2 sequences are SGHRS and YFSETQ. V dropped 4 bases and J dropped 3; count of bases not matched to a gene: 4.

The chain couples TRBV5-1 to TRBJ1-2, with 8 positions matching TRBD1. CDR1 is SGHRS and CDR2 is YFSETQ in the germline V gene. The CDR3 is 13 residues long. Losses at the gene ends were 4 bases for V and 4 bases for J; bases not matched to a gene: 3. The CDR3 reads CASSGQGAYGYTF. Written as DNA, the CDR3 is TGCGCCAGCAGCGGACAGGGAGCCTATGGCTACACCTTC.

The chain carries TRBV7-2 and TRBJ2-1, with 9 bases that match TRBD2. In germline, CDR1 is SGHTA, CDR2 FQGNSA. After removal of 2 bases from V and 1 base from J, the junction contained 9 bases not matched to a gene. CDR3 size: 18 residues. The DNA of the CDR3 is TGTGCCAGCAGCTTAACGACTAGCGGCCGGAAATCCTACAATGAGCAGTTCTTC. As protein: CASSLTTSGRKSYNEQFF.

On this clone itself: Additional DNA sequences in this sample encode the identical CDR3. The V gene is TRBV27, the J gene TRBJ2-1, with D unresolved. Germline loops: CDR1 MNHEY, CDR2 SMNVEV (reference sequence). The V and J ends lost 3 bases and 1 base respectively, with 7 bases between them. This CDR3 comprises 14 residues. This chain's CDR3 is CASSLAGSYNEQFF. CDR3 nucleotides: TGTGCCAGCAGTTTGGCCGGGTCCTACAATGAGCAGTTCTTC.

V usage is TRBV7-2 and J usage is TRBJ2-7; TRBD2 aligns across 7 bases. The V segment lost 2 bases and the J segment 4 bases; nucleotides outside the gene matches: 8. The CDR3 sequence is 15 residues long. CDR1 SGHTA and CDR2 FQGNSA come from the germline V gene. CDR3 bases: TGTGCCAGCAGCTTATGGGCGGGAGTGGTTTACGAGCAGTACTTC. Protein product: CASSLWAGVVYEQYF.

J is TRBJ2-7 and V is TRBV27; 8 nucleotides agree with TRBD2. Germline loops: CDR1 MNHEY, CDR2 SMNVEV (reference sequence). The CDR3 runs 14 residues. With V trimmed by 5 bases and J by 5 bases, 8 bases remained unmatched. Written as DNA, the CDR3 is TGTGCCAGCAGTCCACCAGCGGGAGCAAACGAGCAGTACTTC. This translates into CASSPPAGANEQYF.

V usage is TRBV6-5 and J usage is TRBJ1-5; D gene unclear. Trimming stripped 4 bases from V and 4 bases from J, with 8 bases between. CDR3 length: 13 amino acids. Germline V CDR1 and CDR2: MNHEY, SVGAGI. This CDR3 reads CASSLTTNQPQHF. The CDR3 region has the DNA TGTGCCAGCAGTTTGACAACAAATCAGCCCCAGCATTTT.

The rearrangement joins TRBV5-1 to TRBJ2-3; 8 positions agree with TRBD2. After removal of 6 bases from V and 6 bases from J, the junction contained 24 bases not matched to a gene. Germline lookup yields CDR1 SGHRS and CDR2 YFSETQ. The CDR3 loop spans 19 amino acids. Written as DNA, the CDR3 is TGCGCCAGCACCCCCCAGGTCGGGGGACTAGGCGGGAATGGTGATACGCAGTATTTT. This gives the protein CASTPQVGGLGGNGDTQYF.

The chain recombines TRBV10-3 with TRBJ1-2, with D unclear. The CDR3 loop spans 13 amino acids. Germline-derived CDR1 and CDR2 are ENHRY and SYGVKD. Deletions cut 0 bases from V and 6 bases from J, with 8 bases between. For the CDR3, the DNA is TGTGCCATCAGTGAGTCGGTAGGAGATGGCTACACCTTC. It encodes CAISESVGDGYTF.

The chain carries TRBV9 and TRBJ2-5; D may be TRBD1 (5 bases). V lost 0 bases and J lost 4, with 13 bases in between. Germline V gene sequence: CDR1 SGDLS, CDR2 YYNGEE. This CDR3 spans 15 amino acids. The DNA of the CDR3 is TGTGCCAGCAGCGTAGTTGGCGGTAGGGGAGAGACCCAGTACTTC. Residues: CASSVVGGRGETQYF.

The rearrangement uses TRBV6-6 and TRBJ1-4; D gene ambiguous. Germline V CDR1 and CDR2: MNHNY, SVGAGI (reference sequence). Trimming took 2 bases from V and 0 from J, leaving 10 bases between them. This CDR3 comprises 16 residues. The CDR3 sequence is CASSYPPRTTNEKLFF. The CDR3 DNA reads as TGTGCCAGCAGTTACCCCCCTAGAACAACTAATGAAAAACTGTTTTTT.

This sequence joins TRBV27 and TRBJ1-2; D is uncertain. Trimming cost V 6 bases and J 4 bases, with 21 bases left between them. CDR1 is MNHEY, CDR2 SMNVEV, per germline (reference sequence). The CDR3 has 16 amino acids. In DNA form, the CDR3 reads TGTGCCAGCAGCCCGTTGGGCAGGCTAAGCACCTATGGCTACACCTTC. Protein sequence: CASSPLGRLSTYGYTF.

The chain employs TRBV15 and TRBJ2-5, with D perhaps matching TRBD2 (5 bases). The CDR3 is 17 amino acids. Germline loops: CDR1 LNHNV, CDR2 YYDKDF (reference sequence). V was pared by 1 base and J by 5 bases, with 20 bases between. CDR3 sequence reads: CATSRAPSFQSGETQYF. In nucleotides, the CDR3 is TGTGCCACCAGCAGAGCCCCTAGCTTCCAATCGGGGGAGACCCAGTACTTC.

The genes are TRBV5-1 and TRBJ2-3; TRBD2 aligns across 8 bases. V shed 0 bases, J shed 5 bases, and the junction held 8 bases outside the gene matches. The CDR3 consists of 16 residues. Germline V lookup: CDR1 SGHRS, CDR2 YFSETQ. The CDR3 DNA sequence: TGCGCCAGCAGCTTGGGGGGGCGGGAGGTGAAAGATACGCAGTATTTT. Translating it yields CASSLGGREVKDTQYF.

The CDR3 DNA reads as TGTGCCAGCAGCGGCGGACTAACTCCTTACAATGAGCAGTTCTTC. Protein sequence: CASSGGLTPYNEQFF. This sequence joins TRBV5-8 and TRBJ2-1; tentative D call: TRBD2 (6 bases). This CDR3 is 15 amino acids long. Trimming took 4 bases from V and 4 from J, leaving 15 bases between them. The V gene's germline CDR1 is SGHTS and CDR2 YDEGEE.

Written as DNA, the CDR3 is TGTGCCAGCAGCGAGTCTAGCGGTCTGGGCTCTGGGGCCAACGTCCTGACTTTC. It encodes CASSESSGLGSGANVLTF. The chain has TRBV7-9 and TRBJ2-6; TRBD2 aligns across 7 bases. This CDR3 region has 18 residues. Germline V CDR1 and CDR2: SEHNR, FQNEAQ (reference sequence). The junction had 10 bases not matched to a gene; V was cut back by 5 bases and J by 0 bases.

This chain connects TRBV7-9 to TRBJ2-3, with D possibly being TRBD2 (5 bases). CDR3 length equals 17 residues. Germline CDR1 SEHNR, CDR2 FQNEAQ (reference sequence). Trimming removed 1 base at V and 3 bases at J, with 17 bases between. CDR3 nucleotide sequence: TGTGCCAGCAGCTTAGGACTAACCCTAGCATTGACAGATACGCAGTATTTT. This codes for CASSLGLTLALTDTQYF.

The chain is built from TRBV27 and TRBJ2-5, with 9 nucleotides matching TRBD2. The ends lost 6 bases at V and 2 bases at J; junction bases unmatched: 13. Germline assignment: CDR1 MNHEY and CDR2 SMNVEV (reference sequence). There are 17 residues in the CDR3. The CDR3 spells CASSNRTSALRQETQYF. In nucleotides, the CDR3 is TGTGCCAGCAGCAACCGGACTAGCGCCCTCCGTCAAGAGACCCAGTACTTC.

The rearrangement uses TRBV5-4 and TRBJ2-1; D might be TRBD1 (8 bases). CDR1 and CDR2 from the germline V gene are SGHNT and YYREEE (reference sequence). V was cut by 5 bases and J by 9 bases, with 24 bases left in between. The CDR3 has 16 amino acids. CDR3 sequence reads: CASSRQGRLAVFEQFF. CDR3 nucleotide sequence: TGTGCCAGCAGTAGACAGGGGAGGCTAGCGGTATTTGAGCAGTTCTTC.

V usage is TRBV30 and J usage is TRBJ1-3; D is undetermined. Trimming removed 5 bases from V and 0 bases from J, with 8 bases in between. The CDR3 contains 13 residues. Germline CDR1 and CDR2: GTSNPN and SVGIG (reference sequence). The CDR3 sequence is CAWQVHSGNTIYF. As DNA, the CDR3 is TGTGCCTGGCAGGTACACTCTGGAAACACCATATATTTT.

J is TRBJ2-3 and V is TRBV27; TRBD2 matches at 9 bases. This CDR3 contains 18 residues. Germline V lookup: CDR1 MNHEY, CDR2 SMNVEV (reference sequence). Unmatched junction bases numbered 16, after V lost 6 bases and J lost 3 bases. The CDR3, as DNA: TGTGCCAGCAGATTGGGGCTAGCGGGATTCGGGGGTACAGATACGCAGTATTTT. Protein product: CASRLGLAGFGGTDTQYF.

The chain links TRBV2 to TRBJ2-5; possibly TRBD2 for D (5 bases). TRBJ2-7 explains the end of the DNA better; the J call may be wrong. The germline V gene has CDR1 SNHLY and CDR2 FYNNEI. This CDR3 spans 14 amino acids. The CDR3 DNA is TGTGCCAGCAGTCCCGAACCGAGGGCCTACGAGCAGTACTTC. This sequence encodes CASSPEPRAYEQYF.

A note on this clone: The same CDR3 also results from other DNA sequences found in this sample. The CDR3 is CASSFTGDTEAFF. DNA for the CDR3: TGTGCCAGCAGTTTCACAGGGGACACTGAAGCTTTCTTT. This chain uses TRBV27 with TRBJ1-1; TRBD1 agrees at 7 bases. With 3 bases clipped from V and 3 bases from J, the junction kept 1 base outside the gene matches. The CDR3 extends over 13 amino acids. Per germline, CDR1 MNHEY and CDR2 SMNVEV (reference sequence).

The chain employs TRBV18 and TRBJ2-1, with D perhaps matching TRBD1 (6 bases). With 5 bases removed from V and 7 bases from J, the gap between germline ends came to 12 bases. The CDR3 spans 13 residues. Germline CDR1 is KGHSH and CDR2 is LQKENI. The DNA of the CDR3 is TGTGCCAGCTCAGAACTAACAGGGAATGAGCAGTTCTTC. Translating it yields CASSELTGNEQFF.

The V call is TRBV6-1, the J call TRBJ2-5; possible D gene TRBD1, 5 bases. The tail of the sequence fits TRBJ2-7 better, so the J call may be wrong. The germline CDR1 and CDR2 sequences are MNHNS and SASEGT. The CDR3 consists of 15 residues. The CDR3 is CASNTNQGVSYEQYF. CDR3 DNA: TGTGCCAGCAATACAAACCAAGGGGTATCCTACGAGCAGTACTTC.